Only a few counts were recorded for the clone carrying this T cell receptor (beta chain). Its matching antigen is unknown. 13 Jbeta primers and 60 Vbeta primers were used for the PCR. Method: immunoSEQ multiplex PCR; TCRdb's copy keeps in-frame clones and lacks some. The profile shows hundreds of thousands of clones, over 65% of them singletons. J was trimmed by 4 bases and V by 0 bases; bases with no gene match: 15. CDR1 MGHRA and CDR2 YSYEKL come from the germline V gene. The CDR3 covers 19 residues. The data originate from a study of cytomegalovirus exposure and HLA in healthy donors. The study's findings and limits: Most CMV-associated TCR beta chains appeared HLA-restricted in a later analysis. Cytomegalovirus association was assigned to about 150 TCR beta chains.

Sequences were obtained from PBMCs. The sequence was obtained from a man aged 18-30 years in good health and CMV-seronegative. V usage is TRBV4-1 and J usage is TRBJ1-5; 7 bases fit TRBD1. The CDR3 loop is CASSQDLPIIYRGNQPQHF. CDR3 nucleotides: TGCGCCAGCAGCCAAGACCTACCGATCATCTACAGGGGTAATCAGCCCCAGCATTTT.